This T cell receptor beta chain emerged from a study of T-cell reconstitution after alpha-beta-depleted transplantation in children. General study results and limits: At one year after transplant, newly produced T cells mostly accounted for T-cell counts and diversity.

The table lists this clonotype with many counts. The target antigen is unknown. The germline CDR1 and CDR2 sequences are MNHEY and SMNVEV (reference sequence). CDR3 length: 15 residues. With 1 base clipped from V and 7 bases from J, the junction kept 2 bases outside the gene matches. TCRbeta library preparation incorporated unique molecular identifiers. TCRdb analysed the PCR reads with MiXCR anew, one entry per CDR3 protein. The profile shows approximately 500,000 distinct CDR3 sequences, about 11% of them singletons. This chain uses TRBV27 with TRBJ1-6; TRBD1 matches 9 bases. The clonotype originates from a child under 10 years old with inherited bone marrow failure, due to receive a stem cell transplant. Material: PBMCs, obtained before TCRalphabeta/CD19-depleted stem cell transplant. The CDR3 is CASSLWDRANSPLHF. As DNA, the CDR3 is TGTGCCAGCAGTTTATGGGACAGGGCGAATTCACCCCTCCACTTT.